This passage covers 13 T cell receptor beta chains from one sample sequenced in a study of blood T cell repertoires in COVID-19. TCRdb's copy holds only in-frame clones and misses some; the assay was immunoSEQ multiplex PCR. The sample has 200,000 to 250,000 clones, around 90% seen once; the top ten hold roughly 6%. Sample: peripheral blood. All receptors derive from a man in his sixties who had recovered from COVID-19.

The V call is TRBV5-1, the J call TRBJ2-6; tentative D call: TRBD1 (5 bases). Trimming took 2 bases from V and 0 from J, leaving 18 bases between them. Germline V CDR1 and CDR2: SGHRS, YFSETQ. The CDR3 loop spans 19 amino acids. CDR3 sequence: CASSLGGQGPSSGANVLTF. In nucleotides, the CDR3 is TGCGCCAGCAGCTTAGGCGGCCAGGGCCCCAGCTCTGGGGCCAACGTCCTGACTTTC.

The rearrangement links TRBV15 to TRBJ1-2; 7 nucleotides match TRBD1. CDR1 is LNHNV, CDR2 YYDKDF, per germline (reference sequence). V gave up 0 bases and J gave up 4 bases; unmatched junction bases: 2. The CDR3 has 14 residues. CDR3 amino acids: CATSRDSGGYGYTF. The CDR3 DNA sequence: TGTGCCACCAGCAGAGATTCAGGGGGCTATGGCTACACCTTC. Supplemented by reference TRBV15 and TRBJ1-2, the full variable domain reads DAMVIQNPRYQVTQFGKPVTLSCSQTLNHNVMYWYQQKSSQAPKLLFHYYDKDFNNEADTPDNFQSRRPNTSFCFLDIRSPGLGDTAMYLCATSRDSGGYGYTFGSGTRLTVV.

The J gene is TRBJ1-2, the V gene TRBV7-8, with TRBD1 identical over 9 bases. The CDR3 extends over 14 amino acids. V lost 5 bases to trimming and J lost 3 bases; unmatched junction nucleotides: 4. Germline V gives CDR1 SGHVS, CDR2 FQNEAQ. The CDR3 loop reads CASSERTGDYGYTF. The CDR3, as DNA: TGTGCCAGCAGCGAACGGACAGGGGACTATGGCTACACCTTC.

The chain joins TRBV7-3 to TRBJ1-2; 11 bases line up with TRBD1. The trim removed 1 base at V and 5 bases at J, leaving 9 bases unmatched. Germline-derived CDR1 and CDR2 are SGHTA and FQGTGA. This CDR3 has 17 residues. CDR3 DNA sequence: TGTGCCAGCAGCTTAAACCCGACCGGGACAGGGGGTTATGGCTACACCTTC. Its protein product is CASSLNPTGTGGYGYTF.

The rearrangement links TRBV19 to TRBJ1-1, with D possibly matching TRBD1 (6 bases). The germline V gene has CDR1 LNHDA and CDR2 SQIVND (reference sequence). The CDR3 is 14 amino acids. Trimming shortened V by 2 bases and J by 1 base, and 8 bases separated the two germline ends. In DNA, the CDR3 is TGTGCCAGTAGTATACAGGGGAAGAACACTGAAGCTTTCTTT. The encoded protein is CASSIQGKNTEAFF. Complete variable domain (other parts from reference TRBV19 and TRBJ1-1): DGGITQSPKYLFRKEGQNVTLSCEQNLNHDAMYWYRQDPGQGLRLIYYSQIVNDFQKGDIAEGYSVSREKKESFPLTVTSAQKNPTAFYLCASSIQGKNTEAFFGQGTRLTVV.

As DNA, the CDR3 is TGTGCCAGCAGCTTGCGGCGACCGAGCTCCTACAATGAGCAGTTCTTC. Translating it yields CASSLRRPSSYNEQFF. The V gene is TRBV7-3, the J gene TRBJ2-1; D gene unclear. This CDR3 spans 16 amino acids. V lost 3 bases and J 0 bases, leaving 12 bases between the germline ends. In germline, CDR1 is SGHTA, CDR2 FQGTGA. Together with reference TRBV7-3 and TRBJ2-1, the CDR3 gives the full variable domain: GAGVSQTPSNKVTEKGKYVELRCDPISGHTALYWYRQSLGQGPEFLIYFQGTGAADDSGLPNDRFFAVRPEGSVSTLKIQRTERGDSAVYLCASSLRRPSSYNEQFFGPGTRLTVL.

This sequence joins TRBV30 and TRBJ2-7, with TRBD2 matching over 10 bases. The ends lost 3 bases at V and 2 bases at J; junction bases unmatched: 1. Germline V gene data show CDR1 as GTSNPN and CDR2 as SVGIG (reference sequence). The CDR3 is 13 residues long. The CDR3 region is CAWRLAGTYEQYF. CDR3 sequence (DNA): TGTGCCTGGAGACTAGCGGGGACCTACGAGCAGTACTTC.

The CDR3 coding sequence is TGTGCCAGCAGTTATAGTCGCTCTGGGGCCAACGTCCTGACTTTC. Translation gives CASSYSRSGANVLTF. The chain links TRBV6-5 to TRBJ2-6; D call uncertain. Germline V gene lookup returns CDR1 MNHEY and CDR2 SVGAGI. V was cut by 3 bases and J by 0 bases, with 6 bases left in between. The CDR3 is 15 residues long.

V and J are TRBV28 and TRBJ2-2; D is possibly TRBD2 (5 bases). The CDR3 has 16 amino acids. Germline CDR1 is MDHEN and CDR2 is SYDVKM. Trimming shortened V by 6 bases and J by 6 bases, and 20 bases separated the two germline ends. The DNA for the CDR3 is TGTGCCAGCAGAGGAGCGGACTTTAGAGACGCCGGGGAGCTGTTTTTT. This translates into CASRGADFRDAGELFF.

This chain connects TRBV3-1 (or the pseudogene TRBV3-2) to TRBJ1-5; TRBD1 might be the D (5 bases). The CDR3 sequence is 14 residues long. With 0 bases removed from V and 5 bases from J, the gap between germline ends came to 8 bases. The V gene's germline CDR1 is LGHDT and CDR2 YNNKEL (reference sequence). The CDR3 is CASSQDTRDQPQHF. DNA for the CDR3: TGTGCCAGCAGCCAAGATACCAGGGATCAGCCCCAGCATTTT.

The chain has TRBV28 and TRBJ1-5; possibly TRBD1 for D (5 bases). The V gene lost 6 bases and the J gene lost 0 bases, with 15 bases spanning the gap. Looked up from germline, CDR1 is MDHEN and CDR2 is SYDVKM. The CDR3 consists of 16 residues. Written as DNA, the CDR3 is TGTGCCAGCAGCCTCCCTCGGGGGGTTAGCAATCAGCCCCAGCATTTT. It codes for CASSLPRGVSNQPQHF.

The chain is built from TRBV9 and TRBJ2-3; 7 nucleotides line up with TRBD2. CDR1 and CDR2 from the germline V gene are SGDLS and YYNGEE. Trimming removed 3 bases from V and 8 bases from J; junction bases left unmatched: 9. The CDR3 has 14 amino acids. CDR3 residues: CASSDRTRGVTQYF. The CDR3 DNA reads as TGTGCCAGCAGCGATCGGACTAGAGGAGTTACGCAGTATTTT.

The rearrangement links TRBV4-1 to TRBJ1-6; 7 nucleotides align to TRBD1. The CDR3 is 15 residues long. CDR1 MGHRA and CDR2 YSYEKL come from the germline V gene. J gave up 7 bases and V 1 base, and 4 bases lay outside the gene matches. The CDR3 region has the DNA TGCGCCAGCAGCCAAGGGGACAGCCGCAATTCACCCCTCCACTTT. It codes for CASSQGDSRNSPLHF.